Sequencing of this T cell receptor (beta chain) was carried out in a study of T cells after yellow fever vaccination. A process of 5'RACE template switching, which added a universal primer site and UMIs, was used to make TCR cDNA. TCRdb reprocessed the 5' RACE reads with MiXCR, giving one entry per CDR3 protein. Here the sample spans just under 600,000 distinct CDR3 sequences, approximately 12% being singletons. Trimming cost V 3 bases and J 0 bases, with 9 bases left between them. The germline gives CDR1 DFQATT, CDR2 SNEGSKA (reference sequence). The CDR3 loop spans 13 amino acids. Details on this clonotype: Its cognate antigen is unknown.

Notes on the study in general: Sorted repertoires could include abundant contaminating clonotypes from bulk cells. Reappearance after the booster was observed for most primary-vaccination clones (roughly 96% CD4, about 90% CD8).

The sample in question was PBMCs, obtained on the day of the yellow fever booster vaccination. The TCR comes from a man in his thirties or forties who received the YFV17D yellow fever vaccine. The rearrangement joins TRBV20-1 to TRBJ2-7; weak D call: TRBD2 (5 bases). CDR3 in amino acids: CSASPSFSYEQYF. In nucleotides, the CDR3 is TGCAGTGCTAGCCCTAGCTTCTCCTACGAGCAGTACTTC.